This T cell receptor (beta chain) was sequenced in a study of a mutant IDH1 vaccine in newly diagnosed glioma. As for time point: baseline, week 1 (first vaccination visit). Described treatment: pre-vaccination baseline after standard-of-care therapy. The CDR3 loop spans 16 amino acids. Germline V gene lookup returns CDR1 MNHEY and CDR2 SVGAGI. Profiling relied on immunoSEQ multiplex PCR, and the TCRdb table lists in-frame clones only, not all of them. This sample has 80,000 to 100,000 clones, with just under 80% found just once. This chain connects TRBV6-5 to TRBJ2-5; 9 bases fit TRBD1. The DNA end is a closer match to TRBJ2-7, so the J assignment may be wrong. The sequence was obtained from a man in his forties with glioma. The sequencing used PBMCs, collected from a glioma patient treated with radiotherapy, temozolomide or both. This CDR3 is CASSYTWTGATYEQYF. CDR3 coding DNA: TGTGCCAGCAGTTACACCTGGACAGGGGCCACCTACGAGCAGTACTTC.